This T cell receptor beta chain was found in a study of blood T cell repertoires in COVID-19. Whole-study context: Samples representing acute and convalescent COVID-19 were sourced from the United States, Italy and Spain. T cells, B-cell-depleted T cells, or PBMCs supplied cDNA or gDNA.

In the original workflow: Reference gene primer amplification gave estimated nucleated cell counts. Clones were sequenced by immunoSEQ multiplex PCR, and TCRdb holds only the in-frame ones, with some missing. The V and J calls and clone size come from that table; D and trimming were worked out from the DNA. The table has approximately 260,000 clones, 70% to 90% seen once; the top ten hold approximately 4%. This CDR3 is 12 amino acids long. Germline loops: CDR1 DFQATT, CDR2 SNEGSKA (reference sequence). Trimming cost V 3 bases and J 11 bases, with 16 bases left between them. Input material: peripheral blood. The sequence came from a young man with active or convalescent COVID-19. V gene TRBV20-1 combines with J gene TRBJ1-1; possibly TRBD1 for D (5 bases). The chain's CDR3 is CSASKNGGAAFF. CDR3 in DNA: TGCAGTGCTAGTAAGAACGGAGGGGCGGCTTTCTTT.